This passage covers 23 T cell receptor beta chains from one sample sequenced in a study of Ad26.COV2.S vaccination and SARS-CoV-2 variants (dated by TCRdb to the early 2020s). The treatment or condition label for this specimen denotes: approximately 18 received Ad26.COV2.S at low or high dose, single or two shots; about 5 received placebo; per-sample allocation not given. For vaccine and placebo recipients, repertoires were sequenced using samples collected on day 63 after the first injection. Library method: the immunoSEQ multiplex PCR assay. The immuneACCESS repertoire file appears here via TCRdb, limited to in-frame rearrangements. These files lack a portion of the clones; in checked studies, under half of the deficit traces to unresolved V genes, and the cause of the others is not known. The sample data list roughly 380,000 clones, and roughly 84% of these were observed just once. About 3.3% of the sample is taken by the ten largest.

Sequencing was performed on peripheral blood, taken in a trial of Ad26.COV2.S vaccine versus placebo. The receptors shown here come from a person aged 18-65 years who received the Ad26.COV2.S COVID-19 vaccine or a placebo.

This chain uses TRBV5-1 with TRBJ2-7, with 7 bases that match TRBD1. The CDR3 has 15 residues. V lost 0 bases, J lost 3 bases, and 6 bases stayed unmatched. Germline loops: CDR1 SGHRS, CDR2 YFSETQ. The chain's CDR3 is CASSLAPGQNYEQYF. Here the CDR3 DNA reads TGCGCCAGCAGCTTGGCTCCGGGACAGAACTACGAGCAGTACTTC.

This chain joins TRBV5-1 and TRBJ2-7, with D perhaps TRBD1 (5 bases). The V gene's germline CDR1 is SGHRS and CDR2 YFSETQ. The CDR3 sequence is 14 residues long. V was cut by 0 bases and J by 0 bases, with 7 bases left in between. The DNA of the CDR3 is TGCGCCAGCAGCTTGGACAGGCACTCCTACGAGCAGTACTTC. This gives the protein CASSLDRHSYEQYF.

The rearrangement links TRBV4-3 to TRBJ2-1; 8 bases align to TRBD2. The V gene's germline CDR1 is LGHNA and CDR2 YSLEER. V gave up 1 base and J gave up 4 bases; unmatched junction bases: 6. This CDR3 is 16 amino acids long. The CDR3 nucleotides are TGCGCCAGCAGCCAAGGGGCGGGGGGCGAATACAATGAGCAGTTCTTC. It yields the protein CASSQGAGGEYNEQFF.

The genes are TRBV29-1 and TRBJ2-1; TRBD1 agrees at 8 bases. Per germline, CDR1 SQVTM and CDR2 ANQGSEA. J gave up 6 bases and V 0 bases, and 13 bases lay outside the gene matches. The CDR3 is 17 amino acids. CDR3 sequence (DNA): TGCAGCGTTGAAGACTTCTCGCCCAGGGGGCGATTCAATGAGCAGTTCTTC. Its translation: CSVEDFSPRGRFNEQFF.

This rearrangement joins TRBV6-6 to TRBJ2-5, with TRBD2 matching 14 bases. V gave up 5 bases and J gave up 4 bases; unmatched junction bases: 6. Germline V lookup: CDR1 MNHNY, CDR2 SVGAGI (reference sequence). The CDR3 is made up of 16 amino acids. The CDR3 spells CASSKGLAGVRETQYF. The CDR3 DNA reads as TGTGCCAGCAGTAAGGGACTAGCGGGAGTTCGAGAGACCCAGTACTTC.

CDR3 DNA: TGTGCCAGCTCACCACCGGCCCGAAGGGAGACCCAGTACTTC. It codes for CASSPPARRETQYF. The chain couples TRBV18 to TRBJ2-5; D is undetermined. The CDR3 loop spans 14 amino acids. V gave up 0 bases and J gave up 5 bases, with 10 bases separating them. Germline CDR1 is KGHSH and CDR2 is LQKENI.

The chain recombines TRBV30 with TRBJ1-5; the match to TRBD1 covers 8 bases. CDR1 is GTSNPN and CDR2 is SVGIG in the germline V gene (reference sequence). The CDR3 runs 15 residues. The ends lost 3 bases at V and 6 bases at J; junction bases unmatched: 10. CDR3 loop: CAWRGQGAWGQPQHF. The DNA for the CDR3 is TGTGCCTGGAGAGGGCAGGGGGCCTGGGGTCAGCCCCAGCATTTT. The full variable domain, with the rest looked up from reference TRBV30 and TRBJ1-5, is SQTIHQWPATLVQPVGSPLSLECTVEGTSNPNLYWYRQAAGRGLQLLFYSVGIGQISSEVPQNLSASRPQDRQFILSSKKLLLSDSGFYLCAWRGQGAWGQPQHFGDGTRLSIL.

V and J are TRBV5-6 and TRBJ2-7; weak D call: TRBD2 (5 bases). The CDR3 runs 13 residues. Germline CDR1 SGHDT, CDR2 YYEEEE. V was trimmed by 2 bases and J by 3 bases, leaving 9 bases between them. As DNA, the CDR3 is TGTGCCAGCAGCTTAGCGGAGAACTACGAGCAGTACTTC. Its translation is CASSLAENYEQYF.

The rearrangement joins TRBV27 to TRBJ2-2; 11 bases are a match to TRBD1. The CDR3 is made up of 15 amino acids. V lost 5 bases to trimming and J lost 7 bases; unmatched junction nucleotides: 6. Germline lookup yields CDR1 MNHEY and CDR2 SMNVEV (reference sequence). This CDR3 reads CASSDGTGGIGELFF. Written as DNA, the CDR3 is TGTGCCAGCAGTGACGGGACAGGGGGTATCGGGGAGCTGTTTTTT.

J is TRBJ1-1 and V is TRBV3-1 (or the pseudogene TRBV3-2), with D perhaps matching TRBD1 (6 bases). Trimming left V 1 base short and J 1 base short, with 10 bases between. CDR3 length: 15 amino acids. Germline V lookup: CDR1 LGHDT, CDR2 YNNKEL (reference sequence). DNA for the CDR3: TGTGCCAGCAGCCAAGTTGGCAGGGGGAACACTGAAGCTTTCTTT. Its protein product is CASSQVGRGNTEAFF.

The V call is TRBV11-2, the J call TRBJ2-5; no clear D. Germline values: CDR1 SGHAT, CDR2 FQNNGV. The germline V and J ends were trimmed by 2 bases and 5 bases, with 3 bases remaining between them. This CDR3 contains 11 residues. The CDR3 protein is CASSLIETQYF. CDR3 nucleotides: TGTGCCAGCAGCTTAATCGAGACCCAGTACTTC.

The gene calls are TRBV27 and TRBJ1-1; D unresolved. Germline lookup yields CDR1 MNHEY and CDR2 SMNVEV (reference sequence). V lost 7 bases and J lost 1, with 4 bases in between. The CDR3 has 11 residues. In DNA, the CDR3 is TGTGCCAGCAAACAGAACACTGAAGCTTTCTTT. It codes for CASKQNTEAFF.

V and J are TRBV7-6 and TRBJ1-6, with D unresolved. The CDR3 length is 16 residues. Germline V gives CDR1 SGHVS, CDR2 FNYEAQ. Trimming removed 4 bases from V and 7 bases from J, with 17 bases in between. CDR3 coding DNA: TGTGCCAGCAGCTATAGGGAAGTAGGGCCCAATTCACCCCTCCACTTT. Translating it yields CASSYREVGPNSPLHF.

The chain couples TRBV5-5 to TRBJ2-7; 9 bases fit TRBD1. The germline V gene has CDR1 SGHKS and CDR2 YYEKEE (reference sequence). Trimming took 1 base from V and 2 from J; bases not matched to a gene: 10. The CDR3 loop spans 17 amino acids. The CDR3 sequence is CASSLTYSGQGTYEQYF. The CDR3 region has the DNA TGTGCCAGCAGCTTGACTTATTCGGGACAGGGAACCTACGAGCAGTACTTC.

Regarding this clone: Within the sample, other DNA sequences also encode this same CDR3. The chain joins TRBV9 to TRBJ2-3; D remains ambiguous. CDR1 is SGDLS and CDR2 is YYNGEE in the germline V gene. V lost 2 bases and J lost 0, with 1 base in between. There are 12 residues in the CDR3. CDR3 sequence (DNA): TGTGCCAGCAGCGTCAGCACAGATACGCAGTATTTT. Translation: CASSVSTDTQYF. The whole variable domain, filled in from reference TRBV9 and TRBJ2-3, reads DSGVTQTPKHLITATGQRVTLRCSPRSGDLSVYWYQQSLDQGLQFLIQYYNGEERAKGNILERFSAQQFPDLHSELNLSSLELGDSALYFCASSVSTDTQYFGPGTRLTVL.

The V gene is TRBV4-3, the J gene TRBJ2-1; D remains ambiguous. The V end lost 4 bases, the J end lost 10 bases, and 14 bases lay between the germline ends. The CDR3 consists of 13 residues. Germline V lookup: CDR1 LGHNA, CDR2 YSLEER. The CDR3 is CASSPTSPEEQFF. For the CDR3, the DNA is TGCGCCAGCAGCCCAACATCCCCCGAGGAGCAGTTCTTC.

This rearrangement joins TRBV28 to TRBJ1-1; D might be TRBD1 (6 bases). Trimming took off 5 bases at V and 5 bases at J, with 18 bases between the two ends. The CDR3 consists of 15 residues. From germline, CDR1 is MDHEN and CDR2 SYDVKM. CDR3 sequence: CASSPPTGLGTEAFF. DNA of the CDR3: TGTGCCAGCAGTCCCCCCACAGGGCTGGGGACTGAAGCTTTCTTT.

This clone was seen many times. This chain uses TRBV3-1 (or the pseudogene TRBV3-2) with TRBJ2-7; no reliable D call. The CDR3 contains 12 residues. V was shortened by 4 bases and J by 2 bases, with 6 bases between the two germline ends. Germline CDR1 is LGHDT and CDR2 is YNNKEL (reference sequence). CDR3 in DNA: TGTGCCAGCAGCCTAATGACCTACGAGCAGTACTTC. Translated: CASSLMTYEQYF.

V gene TRBV20-1 combines with J gene TRBJ1-1; D remains unclear. The V gene's germline CDR1 is DFQATT and CDR2 SNEGSKA (reference sequence). The V end lost 3 bases, the J end lost 5 bases, and 4 bases lay between the germline ends. This CDR3 region has 10 residues. The CDR3, as DNA: TGCAGTGCTAGTCGTACTGAAGCTTTCTTT. Translation gives CSASRTEAFF.

The chain couples TRBV6-6 to TRBJ1-5; D ambiguous. The V gene lost 2 bases and the J gene lost 4 bases, with 12 bases spanning the gap. CDR3 length: 15 residues. Looked up from germline, CDR1 is MNHNY and CDR2 is SVGAGI (reference sequence). DNA for the CDR3: TGTGCCAGCAGTTACCCCCCCCAGGAGAATCAGCCCCAGCATTTT. It is translated as CASSYPPQENQPQHF.

The chain is built from TRBV28 and TRBJ2-3, with 11 bases lining up with TRBD2. V was pared by 4 bases and J by 3 bases, with 3 bases of the junction left unmatched. Germline loops: CDR1 MDHEN, CDR2 SYDVKM. CDR3 length: 15 residues. In DNA form, the CDR3 reads TGTGCCAGCAGTTCCGGGACTAGCGGAACAGATACGCAGTATTTT. Protein: CASSSGTSGTDTQYF.

The J gene is TRBJ2-5, the V gene TRBV19; unclear D gene. The length of the CDR3 is 15 residues. The germline V gene encodes CDR1 LNHDA and CDR2 SQIVND (reference sequence). Trimming stripped 5 bases from V and 5 bases from J, with 18 bases between. The CDR3 protein is CASSPRVLAAETQYF. Written as DNA, the CDR3 is TGTGCCAGTAGTCCACGGGTCCTCGCGGCGGAGACCCAGTACTTC.

The V call is TRBV19, the J call TRBJ1-1; D remains unclear. The germline V gene encodes CDR1 LNHDA and CDR2 SQIVND (reference sequence). The CDR3 totals 15 residues. Trimming stripped 3 bases from V and 2 bases from J, with 13 bases between. This chain's CDR3 is CASSMGLRSNTEAFF. For the CDR3, the DNA is TGTGCCAGTAGTATGGGCTTGAGGAGTAACACTGAAGCTTTCTTT.